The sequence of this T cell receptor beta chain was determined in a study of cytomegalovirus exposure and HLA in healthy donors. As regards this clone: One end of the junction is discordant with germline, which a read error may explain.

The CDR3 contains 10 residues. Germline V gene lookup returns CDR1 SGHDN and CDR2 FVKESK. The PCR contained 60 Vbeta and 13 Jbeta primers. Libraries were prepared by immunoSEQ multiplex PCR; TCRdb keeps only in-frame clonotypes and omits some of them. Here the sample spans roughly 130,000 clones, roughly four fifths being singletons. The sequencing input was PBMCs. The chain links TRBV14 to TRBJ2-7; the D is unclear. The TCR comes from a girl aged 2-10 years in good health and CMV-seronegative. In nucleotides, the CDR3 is TGTGCCAGCAGCGTCTACGGGCAGTACTTC. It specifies CASSVYGQYF.